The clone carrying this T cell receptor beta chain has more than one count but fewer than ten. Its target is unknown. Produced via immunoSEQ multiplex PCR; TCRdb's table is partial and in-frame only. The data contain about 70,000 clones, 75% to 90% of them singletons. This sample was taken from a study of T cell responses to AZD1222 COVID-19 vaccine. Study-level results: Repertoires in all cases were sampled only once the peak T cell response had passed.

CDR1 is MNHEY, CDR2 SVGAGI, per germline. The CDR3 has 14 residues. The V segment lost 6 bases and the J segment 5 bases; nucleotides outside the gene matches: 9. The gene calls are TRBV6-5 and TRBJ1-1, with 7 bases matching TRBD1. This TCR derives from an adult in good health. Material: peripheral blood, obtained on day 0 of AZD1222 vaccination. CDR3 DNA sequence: TGTGCCAGCAGCCGACAGGGTCCGGGGACTGAAGCTTTCTTT. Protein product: CASSRQGPGTEAFF.